Shown below are 7 T cell receptor beta chains from a single sample sequenced in a study of response to subunit inactivated influenza vaccine. Via MiXCR, TCRdb re-called the RT-PCR reads, giving one row per CDR3 protein. The table has more than 550,000 distinct CDR3 sequences, about an eighth seen once; the top ten hold roughly 10%. The source was PBMCs from blood, collected on the day of vaccination. The receptors stem from a man aged 50-60 years who received an inactivated influenza vaccine.

This clonotype showed up many times. The chain has TRBV10-3 and TRBJ2-3; no clear D gene. The CDR3 has 12 residues. Germline CDR1 ENHRY, CDR2 SYGVKD. V shed 8 bases and J shed 4 bases, with 10 bases lying between them. In DNA form, the CDR3 reads TGTGCCATCGGAGCACCAGCAGATACGCAGTATTTT. This translates into CAIGAPADTQYF.

V is TRBV20-1 and J is TRBJ2-7, with TRBD2 identical over 10 bases. The CDR3 totals 15 residues. Per germline, CDR1 DFQATT and CDR2 SNEGSKA (reference sequence). With 3 bases clipped from V and 2 bases from J, the junction kept 7 bases outside the gene matches. CDR3 DNA: TGCAGTGCTAGTATCTCAGCGGGGGGGCCCTACGAGCAGTACTTC. It encodes CSASISAGGPYEQYF.

The V and J genes are TRBV20-1 and TRBJ2-7, with TRBD2 identical over 16 bases. Per the germline V gene, CDR1 is DFQATT and CDR2 is SNEGSKA (reference sequence). V trimming: 6 bases; J trimming: 6 bases; junction bases outside the gene matches: 14. This CDR3 is built from 17 residues. In nucleotides, the CDR3 is TGCAGTGCCAGGGGACTAGCGGGAGGGAGGGCTGATGGCGAGCAGTACTTC. As protein: CSARGLAGGRADGEQYF.

Regarding this clonotype: A much larger clone is a single base away; this may be a read error. The rearrangement joins TRBV10-3 to TRBJ2-1; 10 nucleotides line up with TRBD1. Germline trimming cut 6 bases from V and 3 bases from J; bases unmatched to any gene: 2. The germline V gene has CDR1 ENHRY and CDR2 SYGVKD. There are 14 residues in the CDR3. CDR3 sequence: CAISRDRGYNEQFF. Written as DNA, the CDR3 is TGTGCCATCAGCCGGGACAGGGGCTACAATGAGCAGTTCTTC.

This clonotype came up a few times. The chain links TRBV20-1 to TRBJ1-6, with a tentative D call TRBD1 (6 bases). The V gene's germline CDR1 is DFQATT and CDR2 SNEGSKA (reference sequence). The V end was cut by 8 bases, the J end by 5 bases, with 13 bases between. There are 13 residues in the CDR3. CDR3 nucleotides: TGCAGTACCTCTAAGGGGGATAATTCACCCCTCCACTTT. Protein: CSTSKGDNSPLHF.

The CDR3 here is CASSLSGGSNEQFF. The CDR3 DNA reads TGTGCCAGCAGTTTATCGGGGGGTAGCAATGAGCAGTTCTTC. This rearrangement joins TRBV28 to TRBJ2-1, with TRBD2 matching over 7 bases. Per germline, CDR1 MDHEN and CDR2 SYDVKM. With V trimmed by 1 base and J by 6 bases, 3 bases remained unmatched. CDR3 size: 14 residues. Full variable domain (outside the CDR3, taken from reference TRBV28 and TRBJ2-1): DVKVTQSSRYLVKRTGEKVFLECVQDMDHENMFWYRQDPGLGLRLIYFSYDVKMKEKGDIPEGYSVSREKKERFSLILESASTNQTSMYLCASSLSGGSNEQFFGPGTRLTVL.

This clonotype was counted only a few times. V usage is TRBV5-4 and J usage is TRBJ2-2; the D is unclear. Per germline, CDR1 SGHNT and CDR2 YYREEE (reference sequence). The V end was cut by 0 bases, the J end by 1 base, with 10 bases between. This CDR3 is built from 16 residues. The CDR3 is CASSLGVVGNTGELFF. In DNA, the CDR3 is TGTGCCAGCAGCTTGGGGGTCGTAGGGAACACCGGGGAGCTGTTTTTT.